The count of the clone carrying this T cell receptor beta chain is one. The source of the sample is a study of control samples from healthy donors and cancer patients. The germline V gene has CDR1 LNHNV and CDR2 YYDKDF (reference sequence). The V and J ends lost 0 bases and 7 bases, in that order; junction bases with no gene match: 9. The CDR3 sequence is 16 residues long. This table comes from immunoSEQ multiplex PCR, and its TCRdb copy is limited to in-frame clones, with some not included. The sample yields under 70,000 clones, 90% seen once. This clonotype originated in a woman in her forties or fifties with colorectal cancer. This chain connects TRBV15 to TRBJ2-7, with TRBD2 matching 10 bases. Sequenced input: PBMCs. As DNA, the CDR3 is TGTGCCACCAGCAGAGATCCGGTAGCGGGAGGTCGGGAGCAGTACTTC. It is translated as CATSRDPVAGGREQYF.